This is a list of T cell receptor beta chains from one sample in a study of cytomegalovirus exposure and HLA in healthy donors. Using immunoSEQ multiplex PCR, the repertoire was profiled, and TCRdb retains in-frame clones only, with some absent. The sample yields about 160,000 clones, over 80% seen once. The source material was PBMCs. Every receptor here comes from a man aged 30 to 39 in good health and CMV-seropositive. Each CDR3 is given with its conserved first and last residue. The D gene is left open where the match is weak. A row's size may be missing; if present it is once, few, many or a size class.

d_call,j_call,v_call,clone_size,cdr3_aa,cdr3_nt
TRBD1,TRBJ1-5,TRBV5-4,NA,CASSLDRGDYQPQHF,TGTGCCAGCAGCTTGGACAGGGGAGACTATCAGCCCCAGCATTTT
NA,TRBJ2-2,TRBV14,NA,CASSQGSADTGELFF,TGTGCCAGCAGCCAAGGCTCGGCGGACACCGGGGAGCTGTTTTTT
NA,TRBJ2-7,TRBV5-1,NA,CASSLIVRGPGGTTYEQYF,TGCGCCAGCAGCTTGATAGTCAGGGGGCCGGGCGGGACTACCTACGAGCAGTACTTC
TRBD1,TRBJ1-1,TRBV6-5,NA,CASSPTGGTEAFF,TGTGCCAGCAGCCCCACAGGGGGTACTGAAGCTTTCTTT
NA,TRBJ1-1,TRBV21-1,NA,CASTSGQGRTEAFF,TGTGCCAGCACCTCAGGACAGGGGAGGACTGAAGCTTTCTTT
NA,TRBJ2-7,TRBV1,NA,CTSSQGGRGQGYEQYF,TGCACCAGCAGCCAAGGGGGAAGGGGGCAAGGCTACGAGCAGTACTTC
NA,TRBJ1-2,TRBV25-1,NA,CASSEGALVGYTF,TGTGCCAGCAGTGAAGGGGCCCTCGTTGGCTACACCTTC
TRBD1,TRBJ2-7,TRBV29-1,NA,CSASGQGTYEQYF,TGCAGCGCCTCGGGACAGGGGACCTACGAGCAGTACTTC
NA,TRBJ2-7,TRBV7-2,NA,CASSLDRVAYEQYF,TGTGCCAGCAGCTTAGACCGGGTTGCCTACGAGCAGTACTTC
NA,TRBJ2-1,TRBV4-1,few,CASSQEGVNEQFF,TGCGCCAGCAGCCAAGAAGGGGTAAATGAGCAGTTCTTC
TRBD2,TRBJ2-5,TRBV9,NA,CASSPRTSGGAQTQYF,TGTGCCAGCAGCCCCCGGACTAGCGGGGGGGCACAGACCCAGTACTTC
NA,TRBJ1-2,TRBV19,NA,CASSPGGILYYGYTF,TGTGCCAGTAGCCCTGGAGGAATTCTCTACTATGGCTACACCTTC
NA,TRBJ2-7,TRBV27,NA,CASKPLLSQRAYEQYF,TGTGCCAGCAAGCCACTACTATCTCAGCGCGCCTACGAGCAGTACTTC
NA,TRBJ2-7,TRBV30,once,CAWSVLEPTYEQYF,TGTGCCTGGAGTGTACTAGAGCCTACCTACGAGCAGTACTTC
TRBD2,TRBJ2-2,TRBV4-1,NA,CASSHPLAGTNTGELFF,TGCGCCAGCAGCCACCCCCTAGCGGGGACGAACACCGGGGAGCTGTTTTTT
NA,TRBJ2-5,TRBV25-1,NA,CASSEFQGTGQETQYF,TGTGCCAGCAGTGAATTTCAGGGCACCGGCCAAGAGACCCAGTACTTC
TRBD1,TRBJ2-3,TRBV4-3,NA,CASSLRGQGAGTQYF,TGCGCCAGCAGCCTCCGCGGACAGGGGGCCGGTACGCAGTATTTT
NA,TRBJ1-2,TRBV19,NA,CASSGGDGYTF,TGTGCCAGTAGTGGAGGGGACGGCTACACCTTC
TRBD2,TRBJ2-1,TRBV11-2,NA,CASSLGTSGGGHNEQFF,TGTGCCAGCAGCTTAGGGACTAGCGGGGGGGGCCACAATGAGCAGTTCTTC
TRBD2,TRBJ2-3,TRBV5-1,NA,CASSIRTSGDGDTQYF,TGCGCCAGCAGCATCCGGACTAGCGGGGATGGAGATACGCAGTATTTT
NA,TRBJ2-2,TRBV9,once,CASSVVGETGELFF,TGTGCCAGCAGCGTAGTCGGGGAGACCGGGGAGCTGTTTTTT
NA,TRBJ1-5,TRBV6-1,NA,CASSVGRWQPQHF,TGTGCCAGCAGTGTTGGGCGTTGGCAGCCCCAGCATTTT
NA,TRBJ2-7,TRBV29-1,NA,CSVIRDTDYEQYF,TGCAGCGTTATAAGGGACACCGACTACGAGCAGTACTTC
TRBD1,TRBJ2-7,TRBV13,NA,CASSLGTGKYYEQYF,TGTGCCAGCAGCTTGGGGACAGGGAAATACTACGAGCAGTACTTC
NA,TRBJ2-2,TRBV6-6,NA,CAGEIGTGELFF,TGTGCCGGGGAGATTGGCACCGGGGAGCTGTTTTTT
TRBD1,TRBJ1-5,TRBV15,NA,CATDRTGGNSNQPQHF,TGTGCCACCGACCGGACAGGGGGAAATAGCAATCAGCCCCAGCATTTT
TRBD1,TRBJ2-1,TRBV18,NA,CASSPRQGANNEQFF,TGTGCCAGCTCACCACGGCAGGGGGCAAATAATGAGCAGTTCTTC
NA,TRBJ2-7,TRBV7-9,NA,CASSSSYRAPIYEQYF,TGTGCCAGCAGCTCGTCGTACAGGGCCCCCATCTACGAGCAGTACTTC
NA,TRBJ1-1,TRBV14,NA,CASSQFQSGTEAFF,TGTGCCAGCAGCCAATTTCAATCGGGCACTGAAGCTTTCTTT
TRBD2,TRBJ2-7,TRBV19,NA,CASSRLAGASGEQYF,TGTGCCAGTAGTAGACTAGCGGGGGCCTCGGGGGAGCAGTACTTC
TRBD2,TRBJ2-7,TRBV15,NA,CATSRDPSGYEQYF,TGTGCCACCAGCAGAGATCCTAGCGGATACGAGCAGTACTTC
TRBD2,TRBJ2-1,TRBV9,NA,CASSVGTSGYNEQFF,TGTGCCAGCAGCGTAGGGACTAGCGGATACAATGAGCAGTTCTTC
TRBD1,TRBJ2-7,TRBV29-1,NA,CSVGTGTGYFYEQYF,TGCAGCGTCGGTACCGGGACAGGGTATTTCTACGAGCAGTACTTC
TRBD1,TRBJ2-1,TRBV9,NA,CASSVEGAPYNEQFF,TGTGCCAGCAGCGTAGAGGGGGCCCCCTACAATGAGCAGTTCTTC
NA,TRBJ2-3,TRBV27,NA,CASSASGGEYTDTQYF,TGTGCCAGCAGTGCCTCCGGAGGGGAGTACACAGATACGCAGTATTTT
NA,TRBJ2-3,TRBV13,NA,CASSLSPQAAGSTSDTQYF,TGTGCCAGCAGCTTAAGCCCCCAGGCAGCGGGTTCCACCAGTGATACGCAGTATTTT
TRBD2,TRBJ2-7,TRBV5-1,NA,CASSPPGLAQEQYF,TGCGCCAGCAGCCCCCCGGGACTAGCCCAGGAGCAGTACTTC
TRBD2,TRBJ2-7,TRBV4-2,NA,CASSQDGSGGYEQYF,TGTGCCAGCAGCCAAGATGGCAGCGGGGGTTACGAGCAGTACTTC
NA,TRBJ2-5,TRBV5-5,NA,CASSSAPSAQETQYF,TGTGCCAGCAGCTCTGCTCCTAGCGCCCAAGAGACCCAGTACTTC
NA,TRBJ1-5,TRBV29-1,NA,CSVVMGPQGYNQPQHF,TGCAGCGTTGTGATGGGGCCGCAGGGGTACAATCAGCCCCAGCATTTT
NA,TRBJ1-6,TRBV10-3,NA,CAITGFRDSPLHF,TGTGCCATCACAGGGTTCAGGGATTCACCCCTCCACTTT
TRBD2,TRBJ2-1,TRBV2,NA,CASRGGLGNEQFF,TGTGCCAGCAGGGGGGGGTTGGGCAATGAGCAGTTCTTC
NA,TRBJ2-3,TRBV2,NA,CASNPGGAIVDTQYF,TGTGCCAGCAATCCCGGTGGGGCCATAGTAGATACGCAGTATTTT